The subject of this entry is one T cell receptor beta chain. Its antigen remains unknown. Germline is not matched at one junction end, which may reflect a read error. This entry belongs to a study of breast tumors, draining lymph nodes, adjacent tissues. Whole-study results and caveats: Luminal-like breast cancer showed significantly greater tumor-nontumor repertoire similarity than basal-like breast cancer did.

A single record per CDR3 protein comes from TCRdb applying MiXCR to the multiplex PCR reads. Seen here are about 140,000 distinct CDR3 sequences, about 33% observed once, and the top ten hold around 2.5%. This CDR3 region has 16 residues. The germline V gene has CDR1 MGHRA and CDR2 YSYEKL. Samples came from axillary lymph nodes draining the breast cancer. The sequenced material came from axillary lymph node tissue. The chain combines TRBV4-1 with TRBJ1-5; no firm D call. This TCR was sampled from a female donor with breast cancer. Some clones in this sample may be carry-over from other donors' samples. The CDR3 nucleotides are TGCGCCAGCAGCCAAGAAGGATACGGCCGCAATCGGCCCCAGCATTTT. Amino acid sequence: CASSQEGYGRNRPQHF.